A selection of T cell receptor beta chains follows, all from one sample in a study of cytomegalovirus exposure and HLA in healthy donors. TCRdb's copy holds only in-frame clones and misses some; the assay was immunoSEQ multiplex PCR. Here the sample spans 100,000 to 120,000 clones, around nine tenths being singletons. What was sequenced was PBMCs. The source of these receptors is a woman aged 25 to 39 in good health and CMV-seropositive. CDR3s include the opening cysteine and the closing phenylalanine or tryptophan. A D gene is named only where the DNA matches it firmly. Clone size, where shown, is once, few, many, or a class for clones that have expanded.

d_call,v_call,j_call,clone_size,cdr3_nt,cdr3_aa
TRBD1,TRBV6-6,TRBJ2-3,NA,TGTGCCAGCAGCAGGATCTCGGGACAGGGGACAGATACGCAGTATTTT,CASSRISGQGTDTQYF
NA,TRBV10-3,TRBJ2-4,NA,TGTGCCATCAGCGCCGGAGGGGGCGAAAACATTCAGTACTTC,CAISAGGGENIQYF
NA,TRBV29-1,TRBJ1-1,NA,TGCAGCGTCAACCCGGGTAACCTGAACACTGAAGCTTTCTTT,CSVNPGNLNTEAFF
NA,TRBV4-1,TRBJ1-1,NA,TGCGCCAGCAAGGGGTATGTGAACACTGAAGCTTTCTTT,CASKGYVNTEAFF
TRBD1,TRBV2,TRBJ1-6,NA,TGTGCCAGCAGTACGACAGGGAATAATTCACCCCTCCACTTT,CASSTTGNNSPLHF
NA,TRBV27,TRBJ2-7,NA,TGTGCCAGCAGTTTTTCTCTCCCCAAGCCACTAGACGAGCAGTACTTC,CASSFSLPKPLDEQYF
NA,TRBV5-1,TRBJ2-3,NA,TGCGCCAGCAGCCTTCATCTAAAACCGGGCACAGATACGCAGTATTTT,CASSLHLKPGTDTQYF
TRBD2,TRBV4-1,TRBJ2-3,NA,TGCGCCAGCAGCCCCGGGGTGGGACTAGCCACAGATACGCAGTATTTT,CASSPGVGLATDTQYF
TRBD1,TRBV5-4,TRBJ1-1,NA,TGTGCCAGCAGCCGACAGGGGTTCACTGAAGCTTTCTTT,CASSRQGFTEAFF
NA,TRBV27,TRBJ2-7,few,TGTGCCAGCAGAACAGGGATAGGCGAGCAGTACTTC,CASRTGIGEQYF
NA,TRBV4-2,TRBJ2-7,once,TGTGCCAGCAGCCAACGTCCGGGATCGGCCTACGAGCAGTACTTC,CASSQRPGSAYEQYF
TRBD1,TRBV6-5,TRBJ2-5,NA,TGTGCCAGCAGTCGAGACAGGACAGGGGAGACCCAGTACTTC,CASSRDRTGETQYF
TRBD1,TRBV6-5,TRBJ2-7,NA,TGTGCCAGCAGCCGTGACGGGACAGGGGGTTACGAGCAGTACTTC,CASSRDGTGGYEQYF
TRBD1,TRBV6-1,TRBJ2-7,NA,TGTGCCAGCAGCGGACAGGGGGCGACCTACGAGCAGTACTTC,CASSGQGATYEQYF
TRBD1,TRBV6-5,TRBJ1-3,NA,TGTGCCAGCAGCGGGACAGGGGCTGGAAACACCATATATTTT,CASSGTGAGNTIYF
NA,TRBV11-1,TRBJ2-7,NA,TGTGCCAGCAGCTACTATTCCTACGAGCAGTACTTC,CASSYYSYEQYF
TRBD1,TRBV27,TRBJ1-1,NA,TGTGCCAGCAGCCGAACCGGGACAGGGGGTGAAGCTTTCTTT,CASSRTGTGGEAFF
NA,TRBV9,TRBJ1-2,NA,TGTGCCAGCAGCGTAGCCGGACAGCCTGCGGGTGGCTACACCTTC,CASSVAGQPAGGYTF
TRBD1,TRBV9,TRBJ1-6,NA,TGTGCCAGCAGCGCGCGGGGGGACAGCTTAACTCGTAATTCACCCCTCCACTTT,CASSARGDSLTRNSPLHF
TRBD1,TRBV9,TRBJ1-1,NA,TGTGCCAGCAGCTCAACCACAGGGGGCACTGAAGCTTTCTTT,CASSSTTGGTEAFF
NA,TRBV13,TRBJ2-5,NA,TGTGCCAGCAGCAAGGTGGGAGTAGAGACCCAGTACTTC,CASSKVGVETQYF
NA,TRBV6-1,TRBJ2-7,once,TGTGCCAGCAGTTACTACGAGCAGTACTTC,CASSYYEQYF
NA,TRBV6-6,TRBJ1-5,NA,TGTGCCAGCAGTTACGAGGGTAACCAGCCCCAGCATTTT,CASSYEGNQPQHF
NA,TRBV7-2,TRBJ1-2,NA,TGTGCCAGCAGCCGGGACTCCGGAGTTGGCTATGGCTACACCTTC,CASSRDSGVGYGYTF
TRBD1,TRBV19,TRBJ1-1,NA,TGTGCCAGTAGCCTAGGGACAGCTGGCGCATACACTGAAGCTTTCTTT,CASSLGTAGAYTEAFF
NA,TRBV18,TRBJ1-4,NA,TGTGCCAGCTCACCTCGAATAGAGAATGAAAAACTGTTTTTT,CASSPRIENEKLFF
NA,TRBV6-1,TRBJ1-4,NA,TGTGCCAGCAGTTCGTCAGGGTTGGGAAAACTGTTTTTT,CASSSSGLGKLFF
NA,TRBV5-1,TRBJ1-4,once,TGCGCCAGCAGCTTGGGTACAGCTAATGAAAAACTGTTTTTT,CASSLGTANEKLFF
NA,TRBV30,TRBJ2-2,NA,TGTGCCTGGGGACAGCTACGGCAAGGCACCGGGGAGCTGTTTTTT,CAWGQLRQGTGELFF
TRBD2,TRBV28,TRBJ2-1,NA,TGTGCCAGCCGGGTCAGAGCGGGGAGCTCCTACAATGAGCAGTTCTTC,CASRVRAGSSYNEQFF
NA,TRBV6-6,TRBJ1-4,NA,TGTGCAAGCGAAGGGGGAGAAAAACTGTTTTTT,CASEGGEKLFF
NA,TRBV9,TRBJ1-5,NA,TGTGCCAGCAGCGTAGTACAGATTAATCAGCCCCAGCATTTT,CASSVVQINQPQHF
NA,TRBV27,TRBJ2-1,NA,TGTGCCAGCAGTGCTTCAGGGTTCGATGAGCAGTTCTTC,CASSASGFDEQFF
NA,TRBV14,TRBJ2-7,NA,TGTGCCAGCAGCCAAGGTCTAGGGGGCGAGCAGTACTTC,CASSQGLGGEQYF
TRBD1,TRBV11-2,TRBJ2-2,NA,TGTGCCAGCAGACGTGAGACAGGGTGGGGCGGGGAGCTGTTTTTT,CASRRETGWGGELFF